The sequence of this T cell receptor (delta chain) was determined in a study of gammadelta T cells in human blood. As to this clone: No antigen is known for it. At one end the junction does not follow the germline gene, possibly because of a read error.

Germline V lookup: CDR1 TSWWSYY, CDR2 QGS. The CDR3 has 23 amino acids. TCRdb re-analyzed the RT-PCR reads via CATT. The top ten hold around a tenth of the sample, which has roughly 1,500 delta-chain clones, 15% to 20% seen once. Overall study results and limits: Microbial exposure reportedly appeared to drive polyclonal expansion of innate gamma-delta T cells right after birth.

V and J are TRDV1 and TRDJ1; 11 positions match TRDD3. The sample consisted of non-Vgamma9Vdelta2 gamma-delta T cells from infant blood. The TCR sequence derives from a human donor. The DNA of the CDR3 is TGTGCTCTTGGGGAACTTCTGAAACTCCCCTGCCCACTGGGGGATAAGGACACTGATAAACTCATCTTT. Protein sequence: CALGELLKLPCPLGDKDTDKLIF.